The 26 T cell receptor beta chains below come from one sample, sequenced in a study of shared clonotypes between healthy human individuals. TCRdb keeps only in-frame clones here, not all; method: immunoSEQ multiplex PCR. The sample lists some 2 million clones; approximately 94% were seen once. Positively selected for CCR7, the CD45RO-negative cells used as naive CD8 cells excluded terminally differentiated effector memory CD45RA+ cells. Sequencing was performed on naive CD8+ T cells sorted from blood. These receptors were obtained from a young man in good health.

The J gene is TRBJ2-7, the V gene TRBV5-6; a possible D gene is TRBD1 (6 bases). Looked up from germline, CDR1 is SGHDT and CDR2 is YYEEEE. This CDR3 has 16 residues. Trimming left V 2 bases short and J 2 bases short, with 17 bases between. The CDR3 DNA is TGTGCCAGCAGCTTCATCACAGGGAAGAAGGCCTACGAGCAGTACTTC. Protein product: CASSFITGKKAYEQYF.

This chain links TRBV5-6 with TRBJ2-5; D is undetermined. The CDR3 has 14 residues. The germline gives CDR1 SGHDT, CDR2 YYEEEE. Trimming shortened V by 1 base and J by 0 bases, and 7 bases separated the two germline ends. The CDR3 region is CASSLFADQETQYF. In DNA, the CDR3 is TGTGCCAGCAGCTTGTTTGCGGACCAAGAGACCCAGTACTTC.

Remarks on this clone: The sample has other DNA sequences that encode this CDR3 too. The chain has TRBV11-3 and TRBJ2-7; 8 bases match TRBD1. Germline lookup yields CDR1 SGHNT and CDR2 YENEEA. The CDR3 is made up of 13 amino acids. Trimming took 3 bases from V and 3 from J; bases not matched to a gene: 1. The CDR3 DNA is TGTGCCAGCAGCTTCGGGACAGGCTACGAGCAGTACTTC. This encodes CASSFGTGYEQYF.

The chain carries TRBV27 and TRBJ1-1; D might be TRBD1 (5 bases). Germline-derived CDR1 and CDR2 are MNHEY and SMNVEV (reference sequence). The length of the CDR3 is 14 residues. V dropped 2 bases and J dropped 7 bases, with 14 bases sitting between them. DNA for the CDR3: TGTGCCAGCAGTTTAAGGGGTGGAGTTGGTGAAGCTTTCTTT. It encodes CASSLRGGVGEAFF.

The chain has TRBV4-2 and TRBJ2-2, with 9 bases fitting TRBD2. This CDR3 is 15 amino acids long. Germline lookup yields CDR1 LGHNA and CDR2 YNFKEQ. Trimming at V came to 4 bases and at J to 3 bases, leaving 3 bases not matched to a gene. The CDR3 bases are TGTGCCAGCAGCCTAGCGGGGGCGGACACCGGGGAGCTGTTTTTT. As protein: CASSLAGADTGELFF.

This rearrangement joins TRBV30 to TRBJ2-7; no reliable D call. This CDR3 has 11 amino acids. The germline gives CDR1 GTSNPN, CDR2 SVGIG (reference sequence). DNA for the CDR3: TGTGCAGGCGAGTCCGCCTACGAGCAGTACTTC. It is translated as CAGESAYEQYF.

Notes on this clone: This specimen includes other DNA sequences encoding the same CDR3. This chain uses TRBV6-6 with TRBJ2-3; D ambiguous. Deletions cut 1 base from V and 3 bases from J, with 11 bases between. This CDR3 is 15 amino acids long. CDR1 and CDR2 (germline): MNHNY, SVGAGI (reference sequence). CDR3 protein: CASSYLGGVTDTQYF. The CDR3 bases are TGTGCCAGCAGTTACTTGGGTGGAGTGACAGATACGCAGTATTTT.

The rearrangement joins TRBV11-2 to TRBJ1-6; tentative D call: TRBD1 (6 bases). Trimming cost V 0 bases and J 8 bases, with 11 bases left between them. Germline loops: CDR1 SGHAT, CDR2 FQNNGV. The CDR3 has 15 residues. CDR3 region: CASSLDPAGDSPLHF. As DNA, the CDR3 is TGTGCCAGCAGCTTAGACCCCGCAGGGGATTCACCCCTCCACTTT.

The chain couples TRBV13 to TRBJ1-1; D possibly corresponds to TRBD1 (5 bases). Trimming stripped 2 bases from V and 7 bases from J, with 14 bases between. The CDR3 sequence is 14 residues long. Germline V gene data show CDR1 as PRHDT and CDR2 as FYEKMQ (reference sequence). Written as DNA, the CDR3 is TGTGCCAGCAGCTTACAGGACACGGGCGGTGAAGCTTTCTTT. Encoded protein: CASSLQDTGGEAFF.

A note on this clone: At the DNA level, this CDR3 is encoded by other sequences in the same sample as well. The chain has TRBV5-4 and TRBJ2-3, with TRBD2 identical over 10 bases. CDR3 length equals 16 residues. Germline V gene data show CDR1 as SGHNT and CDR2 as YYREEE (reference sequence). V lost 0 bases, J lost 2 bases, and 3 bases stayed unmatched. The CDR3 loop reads CASSLGLAGVTDTQYF. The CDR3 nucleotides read TGTGCCAGCAGCTTGGGTCTAGCGGGGGTCACAGATACGCAGTATTTT. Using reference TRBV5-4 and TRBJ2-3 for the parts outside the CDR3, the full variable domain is ETGVTQSPTHLIKTRGQQVTLRCSSQSGHNTVSWYQQALGQGPQFIFQYYREEENGRGNFPPRFSGLQFPNYSSELNVNALELDDSALYLCASSLGLAGVTDTQYFGPGTRLTVL.

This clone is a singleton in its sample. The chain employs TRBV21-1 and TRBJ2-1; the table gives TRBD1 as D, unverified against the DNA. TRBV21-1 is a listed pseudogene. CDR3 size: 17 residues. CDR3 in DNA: TGTGCCAGCAGATTAGTACCGGGGACAGGATCGTACAATGAGCAGTTCTTC. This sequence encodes CASRLVPGTGSYNEQFF.

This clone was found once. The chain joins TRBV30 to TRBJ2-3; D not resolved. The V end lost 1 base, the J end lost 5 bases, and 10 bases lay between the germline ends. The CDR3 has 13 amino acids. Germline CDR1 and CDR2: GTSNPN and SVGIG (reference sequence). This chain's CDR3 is CAWSGENGDTQYF. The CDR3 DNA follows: TGTGCCTGGAGTGGGGAAAACGGAGATACGCAGTATTTT.

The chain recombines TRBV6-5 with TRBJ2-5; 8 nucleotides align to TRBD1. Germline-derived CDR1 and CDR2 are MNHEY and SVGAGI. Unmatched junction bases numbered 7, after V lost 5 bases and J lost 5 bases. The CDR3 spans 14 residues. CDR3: CASSPRTGPETQYF. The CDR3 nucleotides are TGTGCCAGCAGTCCCCGGACAGGGCCTGAGACCCAGTACTTC.

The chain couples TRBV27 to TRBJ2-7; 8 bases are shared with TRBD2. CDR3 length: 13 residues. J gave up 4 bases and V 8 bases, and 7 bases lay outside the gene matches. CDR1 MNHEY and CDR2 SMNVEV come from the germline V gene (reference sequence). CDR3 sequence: CASRSTSGYEQYF. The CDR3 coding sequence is TGTGCCAGCCGCTCCACTAGCGGTTACGAGCAGTACTTC.

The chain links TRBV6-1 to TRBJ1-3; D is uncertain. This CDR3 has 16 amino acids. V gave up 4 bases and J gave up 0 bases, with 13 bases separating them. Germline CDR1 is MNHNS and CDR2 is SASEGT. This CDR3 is CASSGTGVNSGNTIYF. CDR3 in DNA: TGTGCCAGCAGTGGGACGGGTGTCAACTCTGGAAACACCATATATTTT.

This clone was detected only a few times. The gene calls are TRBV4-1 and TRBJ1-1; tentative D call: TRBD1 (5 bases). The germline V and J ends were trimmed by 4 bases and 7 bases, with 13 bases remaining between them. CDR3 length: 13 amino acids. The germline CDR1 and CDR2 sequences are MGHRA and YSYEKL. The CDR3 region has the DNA TGCGCCAGCAGCCGGGACTTCCCTGTTGAAGCTTTCTTT. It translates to CASSRDFPVEAFF.

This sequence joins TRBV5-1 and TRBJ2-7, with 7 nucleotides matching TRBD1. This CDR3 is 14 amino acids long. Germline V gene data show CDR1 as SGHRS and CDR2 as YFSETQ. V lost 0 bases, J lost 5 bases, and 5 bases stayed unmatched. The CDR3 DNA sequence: TGCGCCAGCAGCTTGGAGGTACAGGGGCACGAGCAGTACTTC. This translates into CASSLEVQGHEQYF.

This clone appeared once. CDR3 region: CASSFLGRGQEDYGYTF. CDR3 nucleotide sequence: TGTGCCAGCAGCTTTCTGGGACGGGGCCAGGAAGACTATGGCTACACCTTC. The chain couples TRBV7-2 to TRBJ1-2; TRBD1 is a possible D gene (5 bases). Germline V gene lookup returns CDR1 SGHTA and CDR2 FQGNSA. This CDR3 is 17 amino acids long. With 3 bases removed from V and 3 bases from J, the gap between germline ends came to 20 bases.

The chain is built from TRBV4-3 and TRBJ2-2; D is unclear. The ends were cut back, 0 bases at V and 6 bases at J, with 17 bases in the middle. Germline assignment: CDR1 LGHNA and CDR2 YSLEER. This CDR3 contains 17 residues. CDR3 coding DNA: TGCGCCAGCAGCCAAGAAAAGGTTCCCCTGTGGGCCGGGGAGCTGTTTTTT. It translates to CASSQEKVPLWAGELFF.

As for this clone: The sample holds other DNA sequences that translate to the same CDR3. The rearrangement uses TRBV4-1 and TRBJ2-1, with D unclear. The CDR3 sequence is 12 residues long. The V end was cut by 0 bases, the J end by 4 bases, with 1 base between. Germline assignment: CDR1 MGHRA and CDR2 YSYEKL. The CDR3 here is CASSQDYNEQFF. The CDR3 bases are TGCGCCAGCAGCCAAGATTACAATGAGCAGTTCTTC.

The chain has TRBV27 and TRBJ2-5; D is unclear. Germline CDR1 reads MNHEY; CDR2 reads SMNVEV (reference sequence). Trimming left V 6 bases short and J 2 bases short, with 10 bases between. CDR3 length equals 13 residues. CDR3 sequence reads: CASRPGHQETQYF. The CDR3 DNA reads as TGTGCCAGCAGGCCGGGTCATCAAGAGACCCAGTACTTC.

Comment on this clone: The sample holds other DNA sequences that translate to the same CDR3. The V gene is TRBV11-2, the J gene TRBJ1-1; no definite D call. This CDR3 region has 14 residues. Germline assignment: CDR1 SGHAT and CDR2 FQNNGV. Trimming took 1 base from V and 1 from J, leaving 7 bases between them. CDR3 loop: CASSLGQANTEAFF. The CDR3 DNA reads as TGTGCCAGCAGCTTAGGGCAAGCGAACACTGAAGCTTTCTTT.

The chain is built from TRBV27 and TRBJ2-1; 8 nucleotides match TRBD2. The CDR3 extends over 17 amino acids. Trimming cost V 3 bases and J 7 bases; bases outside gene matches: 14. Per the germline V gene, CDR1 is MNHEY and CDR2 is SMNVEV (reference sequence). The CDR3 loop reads CASSFGGGTLIRNEQFF. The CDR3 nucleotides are TGTGCCAGCAGTTTCGGGGGGGGGACGCTAATTAGAAATGAGCAGTTCTTC.

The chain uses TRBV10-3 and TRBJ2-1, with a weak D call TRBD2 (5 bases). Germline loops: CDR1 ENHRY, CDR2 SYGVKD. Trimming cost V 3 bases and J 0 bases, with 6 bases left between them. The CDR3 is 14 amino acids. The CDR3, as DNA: TGTGCCATCAGTGATGGGAGCTCCTACAATGAGCAGTTCTTC. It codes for CAISDGSSYNEQFF.

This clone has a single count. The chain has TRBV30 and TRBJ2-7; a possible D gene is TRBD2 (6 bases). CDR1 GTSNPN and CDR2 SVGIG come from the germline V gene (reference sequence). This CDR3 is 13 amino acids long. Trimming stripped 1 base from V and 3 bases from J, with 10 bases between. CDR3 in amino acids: CAWSGPSDYEQYF. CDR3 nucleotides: TGTGCCTGGAGTGGCCCTAGCGACTACGAGCAGTACTTC.

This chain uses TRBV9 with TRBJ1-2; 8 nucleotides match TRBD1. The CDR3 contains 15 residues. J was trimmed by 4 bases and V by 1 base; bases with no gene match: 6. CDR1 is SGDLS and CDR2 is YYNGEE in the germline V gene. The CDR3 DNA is TGTGCCAGCAGCGTATCAGGGGGCAACAGCTATGGCTACACCTTC. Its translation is CASSVSGGNSYGYTF. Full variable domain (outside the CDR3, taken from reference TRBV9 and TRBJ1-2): DSGVTQTPKHLITATGQRVTLRCSPRSGDLSVYWYQQSLDQGLQFLIQYYNGEERAKGNILERFSAQQFPDLHSELNLSSLELGDSALYFCASSVSGGNSYGYTFGSGTRLTVV.